These 21 T cell receptor beta chains were all obtained from the same sample, sequenced in a study of OX40 agonist ivuxolimab in advanced cancers. Receptor amplification or capture employed the immunoSEQ multiplex PCR assay. Imported from immuneACCESS, the table was reduced by TCRdb to in-frame sequences with V and J called. These copies leave out some clones; in studies compared against another copy, an unresolved V gene accounts for under half, and the cause of the remainder is not known. The sample records roughly 40,000 clones, approximately 86% of which are singletons. The leading ten clones occupy roughly 12% of the sample. Sequencing used CD4+ or CD8+ T cells sorted from blood, obtained in a trial of the OX40 agonist ivuxolimab. All receptors come from an adult with an advanced solid tumor such as melanoma, head and neck, liver or kidney cancer.

The rearrangement uses TRBV19 and TRBJ1-2, with 7 bases that match TRBD1. The V gene end was trimmed by 9 bases and the J gene end by 4 bases; junction bases not matched to a gene: 8. Looked up from germline, CDR1 is LNHDA and CDR2 is SQIVND (reference sequence). This CDR3 has 13 amino acids. The CDR3 protein is CASRGGRFYGYTF. The CDR3 bases are TGTGCCAGCAGAGGGGGCAGGTTCTATGGCTACACCTTC. Complete variable domain (other parts from reference TRBV19 and TRBJ1-2): DGGITQSPKYLFRKEGQNVTLSCEQNLNHDAMYWYRQDPGQGLRLIYYSQIVNDFQKGDIAEGYSVSREKKESFPLTVTSAQKNPTAFYLCASRGGRFYGYTFGSGTRLTVV.

The chain employs TRBV7-8 and TRBJ2-2; tentatively, D is TRBD1 or TRBD2 (6 bases each). V was trimmed by 3 bases and J by 5 bases, leaving 16 bases between them. Germline values: CDR1 SGHVS, CDR2 FQNEAQ. The CDR3 length is 16 residues. The CDR3 sequence is CASSFEGRGGTGELFF. The DNA for the CDR3 is TGTGCCAGCAGCTTCGAAGGCAGGGGAGGTACCGGGGAGCTGTTTTTT. Looking up the rest from reference TRBV7-8 and TRBJ2-2 gives the full variable domain: GAGVSQSPRYKVAKRGQDVALRCDPISGHVSLFWYQQALGQGPEFLTYFQNEAQLDKSGLPSDRFFAERPEGSVSTLKIQRTQQEDSAVYLCASSFEGRGGTGELFFGEGSRLTVL.

The genes are TRBV7-2 and TRBJ2-7, with 10 positions matching TRBD1. The CDR3 is 15 residues long. Germline V gene sequence: CDR1 SGHTA, CDR2 FQGNSA. With V trimmed by 5 bases and J by 3 bases, 7 bases remained unmatched. The CDR3, as DNA: TGTGCCAGCAGCCCAGGGACAGGGGTAAGCTACGAGCAGTACTTC. This encodes CASSPGTGVSYEQYF.

The V call is TRBV27, the J call TRBJ2-3; 9 nucleotides agree with TRBD2. V lost 6 bases to trimming and J lost 0 bases; unmatched junction nucleotides: 4. Germline assignment: CDR1 MNHEY and CDR2 SMNVEV (reference sequence). This CDR3 spans 15 amino acids. Here the CDR3 reads CASRLAGLSTDTQYF. CDR3 nucleotides: TGTGCCAGCAGACTAGCGGGCCTTAGCACAGATACGCAGTATTTT.

V gene TRBV7-9 combines with J gene TRBJ2-2; perhaps D is TRBD1 or TRBD2 (6 bases each). V was clipped by 7 bases and J by 3 bases, with 18 bases between them. Germline assignment: CDR1 SEHNR and CDR2 FQNEAQ (reference sequence). The CDR3 length is 16 residues. CDR3 nucleotide sequence: TGTGCCAGCACCTCTTTGGGGGGCGAGGACACCGGGGAGCTGTTTTTT. It codes for CASTSLGGEDTGELFF.

V is TRBV7-6 and J is TRBJ1-1; D might be TRBD1 (6 bases). V was cut by 5 bases and J by 4 bases, with 23 bases left in between. Germline CDR1 reads SGHVS; CDR2 reads FNYEAQ. The CDR3 contains 17 residues. The CDR3: CASSPSSLWGAGTEAFF. The CDR3 nucleotides are TGTGCCAGCAGCCCCTCGTCCTTGTGGGGGGCGGGCACTGAAGCTTTCTTT.

This rearrangement joins TRBV5-1 to TRBJ2-7, with 12 bases that match TRBD2. The CDR3 runs 15 residues. V was clipped by 4 bases and J by 4 bases; unmatched bases: 6. The germline gives CDR1 SGHRS, CDR2 YFSETQ. In DNA form, the CDR3 reads TGCGCCAGCAGCATCGGACTAGCGGGAATTTACGAGCAGTACTTC. Encoded protein: CASSIGLAGIYEQYF.

This clone was detected once. J is TRBJ2-2 and V is TRBV4-1; 8 bases fit TRBD1. This CDR3 comprises 15 residues. Germline V gives CDR1 MGHRA, CDR2 YSYEKL. With V trimmed by 0 bases and J by 6 bases, 3 bases remained unmatched. The CDR3 reads CASSQEGTGPGELFF. CDR3 in DNA: TGCGCCAGCAGCCAAGAAGGGACAGGACCCGGGGAGCTGTTTTTT.

V usage is TRBV6-6 and J usage is TRBJ1-2; a possible D gene is TRBD1 (5 bases). Trimming shortened V by 10 bases and J by 12 bases, and 18 bases separated the two germline ends. CDR3 length: 11 amino acids. The V gene's germline CDR1 is MNHNY and CDR2 SVGAGI (reference sequence). In nucleotides, the CDR3 is TGTGCCACCAAATTAGGCTCGGGACACACCTTC. It is translated as CATKLGSGHTF.

This chain links TRBV7-2 with TRBJ1-4; 8 bases match TRBD1. The V gene's germline CDR1 is SGHTA and CDR2 FQGNSA. V shed 1 base and J 8 bases; nucleotides not matched to a gene: 3. The CDR3 is 14 amino acids. As DNA, the CDR3 is TGTGCCAGCAGCTTAGAACAGGGGGAAGAAAAACTGTTTTTT. It is translated as CASSLEQGEEKLFF.

V gene TRBV2 combines with J gene TRBJ2-7; D possibly corresponds to TRBD2 (6 bases). Per germline, CDR1 SNHLY and CDR2 FYNNEI. V was pared by 6 bases and J by 2 bases, with 20 bases between. The CDR3 runs to 16 residues. The CDR3 sequence is CASRYDPDRGAYEQYF. The CDR3, as DNA: TGTGCCAGCAGATACGATCCAGACCGCGGGGCCTACGAGCAGTACTTC.

The chain recombines TRBV2 with TRBJ2-3; 8 positions match TRBD2. The junction had 8 bases not matched to a gene; V was cut back by 3 bases and J by 0 bases. There are 17 residues in the CDR3. CDR1 is SNHLY, CDR2 FYNNEI, per germline. CDR3 protein: CASSEHGRGGSTDTQYF. CDR3 bases: TGTGCCAGCAGTGAGCACGGGAGGGGTGGTAGCACAGATACGCAGTATTTT.

The rearrangement uses TRBV9 and TRBJ2-7; D gene uncertain. V was clipped by 4 bases and J by 2 bases, with 16 bases between them. The CDR3 consists of 15 residues. Germline V lookup: CDR1 SGDLS, CDR2 YYNGEE. CDR3 loop: CASSPLIGPTYEQYF. The CDR3 DNA reads as TGTGCCAGCAGCCCGCTTATCGGTCCTACCTACGAGCAGTACTTC.

The chain employs TRBV27 and TRBJ2-1; the match to TRBD2 covers 12 bases. V dropped 6 bases and J dropped 4; count of bases not matched to a gene: 13. The CDR3 extends over 18 amino acids. The germline V gene encodes CDR1 MNHEY and CDR2 SMNVEV (reference sequence). CDR3 DNA: TGTGCCAGCAGGTCACCTGGACTAGCGGGATCTGGGTACAATGAGCAGTTCTTC. Translated, it gives CASRSPGLAGSGYNEQFF.

This chain connects TRBV4-1 to TRBJ2-5; D perhaps matches TRBD1 (6 bases). The CDR3 totals 16 residues. Per germline, CDR1 MGHRA and CDR2 YSYEKL. V was clipped by 3 bases and J by 2 bases, with 16 bases between them. CDR3 bases: TGCGCCAGCAGCCAGGAATACCGGGACAAACAAGAGACCCAGTACTTC. Translated, it gives CASSQEYRDKQETQYF.

The chain links TRBV10-3 to TRBJ1-2; D unresolved. Trimming took off 4 bases at V and 5 bases at J, with 23 bases between the two ends. Germline-derived CDR1 and CDR2 are ENHRY and SYGVKD. The CDR3 is 17 residues long. The CDR3 reads CAISALGPGDGEYGYTF. CDR3 nucleotide sequence: TGTGCCATCAGTGCCTTAGGACCGGGCGACGGAGAGTATGGCTACACCTTC.

The rearrangement uses TRBV27 and TRBJ2-3, with 8 nucleotides matching TRBD2. Germline lookup yields CDR1 MNHEY and CDR2 SMNVEV (reference sequence). This CDR3 is built from 15 residues. V shed 1 base and J 3 bases; nucleotides not matched to a gene: 3. The CDR3 DNA reads TGTGCCAGCAGTTTATTGACTAGCGCAACAGATACGCAGTATTTT. Residues: CASSLLTSATDTQYF.

V is TRBV6-1 and J is TRBJ1-1, with D unclear. The germline gives CDR1 MNHNS, CDR2 SASEGT. There are 13 residues in the CDR3. The ends were cut back, 3 bases at V and 2 bases at J, with 7 bases in the middle. CDR3 coding DNA: TGTGCCAGCAGTGACAGGCGAAACACTGAAGCTTTCTTT. Its protein is CASSDRRNTEAFF.

CDR3 bases: TGTGCCAGCAGCGTAGATCAGGGGGTACGGCCAACGGATGGCTACACCTTC. Translating it yields CASSVDQGVRPTDGYTF. The V gene is TRBV9, the J gene TRBJ1-2, with 7 bases fitting TRBD1. The germline V gene encodes CDR1 SGDLS and CDR2 YYNGEE. The CDR3 length is 17 residues. V shed 0 bases, J shed 6 bases, and the junction held 14 bases outside the gene matches.

J is TRBJ2-3 and V is TRBV5-4, with 8 positions matching TRBD2. The V and J ends lost 3 bases and 6 bases, in that order; junction bases with no gene match: 6. The germline gives CDR1 SGHNT, CDR2 YYREEE (reference sequence). The CDR3 runs to 14 residues. The CDR3 loop is CASSSERGSDTQYF. The CDR3 coding sequence is TGTGCCAGCAGCTCGGAGCGGGGGTCGGATACGCAGTATTTT. Based on the CDR3 plus reference TRBV5-4 and TRBJ2-3, the full variable domain is ETGVTQSPTHLIKTRGQQVTLRCSSQSGHNTVSWYQQALGQGPQFIFQYYREEENGRGNFPPRFSGLQFPNYSSELNVNALELDDSALYLCASSSERGSDTQYFGPGTRLTVL.

The chain links TRBV28 to TRBJ2-5; TRBD1 agrees at 9 bases. The J call could be wrong; TRBJ2-7 is a better fit for the DNA end. Germline CDR1 is MDHEN and CDR2 is SYDVKM. This CDR3 has 14 amino acids. In nucleotides, the CDR3 is TGTGCCAGCAGTCCAGGGACAGGGACCTACGAGCAGTACTTC. Encoded protein: CASSPGTGTYEQYF.